Listed below are T cell receptor beta chains from one sample, sequenced in a study of blood T cell repertoires in COVID-19. TCRdb's table, derived via immunoSEQ multiplex PCR, lists solely in-frame clones and lacks some. The sample holds 80,000 to 90,000 clones; 75% to 90% are singletons and the top ten take 1.2%. Sample: peripheral blood. The source of these receptors is a man older than 75 with active or convalescent COVID-19. Each CDR3 is given with its conserved first and last residue. Fields, in order: D gene, V gene, clone size, J gene, CDR3 DNA, CDR3 protein. A D gene is named only where the DNA matches it firmly. Some rows mark clone size as missing; the rest say once, few, many or name a class of expanded clone.

-	TRBV7-2	few	TRBJ1-6	TGTGCCAGCAGGGAGAGGGACACCCCGAATTCACCCCTCCACTTT	CASRERDTPNSPLHF
TRBD1	TRBV5-6	-	TRBJ2-1	TGTGCCAGCAGCTTGGTTAGGACAGGGGGCTTGGAGCAGTTCTTC	CASSLVRTGGLEQFF
-	TRBV4-3	-	TRBJ1-5	TGCGCCAGCAGCCAAGATGCGGGGCCCAATCAGCCCCAGCATTTT	CASSQDAGPNQPQHF
TRBD1	TRBV2	few	TRBJ2-3	TGTGCCAGCAGTTATCGGACAGGGCGAGATACGCAGTATTTT	CASSYRTGRDTQYF
-	TRBV14	-	TRBJ2-7	TGTGCCAGCAGCCAAGATTACGGTCCGGCCTACGAGCAGTACTTC	CASSQDYGPAYEQYF
-	TRBV27	few	TRBJ2-7	TGTGCCAGCAGTCCGACTGTAAGCTCCTACGAGCAGTACTTC	CASSPTVSSYEQYF
TRBD1	TRBV6-5	-	TRBJ2-1	TGTGCCAGCAGGACGGACAGGGGGCTCGATGAGCAGTTCTTC	CASRTDRGLDEQFF
TRBD2	TRBV11-3	-	TRBJ2-1	TGTGCCAGCAGCCGGGAGGGAGTTGGTAATGAGCAGTTCTTC	CASSREGVGNEQFF
TRBD1	TRBV18	-	TRBJ1-3	TGTGCCAGCTCACGGACAGGGGCTGGGGACACCATATATTTT	CASSRTGAGDTIYF
-	TRBV19	-	TRBJ1-4	TGTGCCAGTGCCTCCCTGGCGGGGGGAAATAATGAAAAACTGTTTTTT	CASASLAGGNNEKLFF
-	TRBV28	-	TRBJ2-1	TGTGCCAGCAGACCTGGACTCGCTCAGAACAATGAGCAGTTCTTC	CASRPGLAQNNEQFF
TRBD2	TRBV9	-	TRBJ2-1	TGTGCCAGCAGCGTAGCCGGCGGGAGCGGGTCCTACAATGAGCAGTTCTTC	CASSVAGGSGSYNEQFF
-	TRBV29-1	-	TRBJ1-4	TGCAGCGTTGGCAGGGAGGGGGAAAAACTGTTTTTT	CSVGREGEKLFF
-	TRBV29-1	-	TRBJ2-1	TGCAGCGTTGAACGCCAGATAGAGGGGCAGTTCTTC	CSVERQIEGQFF
-	TRBV28	-	TRBJ2-7	TGTGCCAGCAGCCAAGGGGTCTATTTCCAGTACTTC	CASSQGVYFQYF
TRBD2	TRBV5-1	-	TRBJ2-3	TGCGCCAGCAGCGGGGGGACGACTAGCTCCACAGATACGCAGTATTTT	CASSGGTTSSTDTQYF
-	TRBV5-1	-	TRBJ2-7	TGCGCCAGCAGCTTAGGGACAACGTCCTACGAGCAGTACTTC	CASSLGTTSYEQYF
TRBD1	TRBV19	-	TRBJ1-2	TGTGCCAGTAGTCTACGACAGGGGGCGGTTTATGGCTACACCTTC	CASSLRQGAVYGYTF
-	TRBV3-1/TRBV3-2	-	TRBJ2-1	TGTGCCAGCAGCCAGTCCAGGTCCCAATTATACAATGAGCAGTTCTTC	CASSQSRSQLYNEQFF
-	TRBV6-5	-	TRBJ2-7	TGTGCCAGCAGAATAATCGACAATTCCTACGAGCAGTACTTC	CASRIIDNSYEQYF
-	TRBV3-1/TRBV3-2	-	TRBJ1-4	TGTGCCAGCAGCCATGGACAGTTAACTAATGAAAAACTGTTTTTT	CASSHGQLTNEKLFF
-	TRBV2	-	TRBJ1-1	TGTGCCAGCAGTGCCTCGGGAAACACTGAAGCTTTCTTT	CASSASGNTEAFF
TRBD2	TRBV5-1	-	TRBJ2-2	TGCGCCAGCAGCTCCCAACCTAGGGCGGGAGGCAGTACCGGGGAGCTGTTTTTT	CASSSQPRAGGSTGELFF
TRBD1	TRBV30	-	TRBJ2-1	TGTGCCTGGGGAAGACAGGGGAGGAACAATGAGCAGTTCTTC	CAWGRQGRNNEQFF
TRBD1	TRBV19	-	TRBJ1-5	TGTGCCAGTAGTAAATCCAGGGGGCAAGGTTATAGCAATCAGCCCCAGCATTTT	CASSKSRGQGYSNQPQHF
-	TRBV5-1	-	TRBJ2-3	TGCGCCAGCAGCTTGGCCGGGTCCCGAGCAGATACGCAGTATTTT	CASSLAGSRADTQYF
TRBD2	TRBV29-1	once	TRBJ2-5	TGCAGCGTTCGACACAGCGGGAGGGAAGAGACCCAGTACTTC	CSVRHSGREETQYF
-	TRBV3-1/TRBV3-2	-	TRBJ1-5	TGTGCCAGCAGCTGGGCGGGAGATCAGCCCCAGCATTTT	CASSWAGDQPQHF
TRBD2	TRBV12-3/TRBV12-4	-	TRBJ2-7	TGTGCCAGCAGAAACACGGGCGGACTAGCGGACTTC	CASRNTGGLADF
TRBD2	TRBV3-1/TRBV3-2	once	TRBJ2-2	TGTGCCAGCAGCCAAGAGGGGGGGACCGGGGAGCTGTTTTTT	CASSQEGGTGELFF
-	TRBV21-1	-	TRBJ2-7	TGTGCCAGGTATCCCGGGACTAGCGGCTCCTACGAGCAGTACTTC	CARYPGTSGSYEQYF